The present T cell receptor beta chain was sequenced within a study of vaccination and CD4 T cells after COVID-19 (dated by TCRdb to about 2022). The study in broad terms: The convalescent cohort included six males and four females, with two Hispanic individuals, seven Caucasians, two Asians and one multiracial person. Each participant got two doses of either the Pfizer-BioNTech BNT162b2 vaccine (n=8) or the Moderna mRNA-1273 vaccine (n=2). Post-COVID blood samples from convalescent patients were collected a median of about 110 days after diagnosis, with a range of 35 to 161 days. Post-vaccine blood samples were obtained a median of about 70 days after the second vaccine dose, with a range of roughly 14 to 241 days. Culture stimuli were overlapping spike peptide pools from SARS-CoV-2 and from the common cold coronaviruses HCoV-NL63, HCoV-OC43 and HCoV-229E. Control cultures received a CEFX viral epitope pool as the positive control, an HIV-1 Nef peptide pool as the negative control, or no peptide. The spike-specific CD4+ TCR repertoire was compared before and after mRNA vaccination in over nine COVID-19 convalescent patients and a few infection-naive healthy vaccine recipients. In an earlier paper using these donors, memory CD4+ T cell crossreactivity between SARS-CoV-2 and common cold coronavirus spike proteins was assessed at the TCR clonotype level.

Library preparation employed PCR. At the Johns Hopkins FTIC core, DNA from the cultured CD4+ T cells underwent TCR sequencing with the Oncomine TCR Beta short-read assay. The QIAamp micro DNA kit was used to extract genomic DNA from the cultured CD4+ T cells. Oncomine TCR Beta libraries made from cultured CD4+ T cells were pooled using unique dual indexes and sequenced on an Illumina iSeq 100. The published analysis was carried out like this. Non-productive sequences were removed, and CDR3s that did not start with C, did not end with F or W, or were shorter than 7 amino acids were discarded. Antigen-specific clonotypes were identified using the MANAFEST web application through comparison of peptide-stimulated wells with reference and other culture wells. For a clone to be called positive, the clone needed an FDR below 0.05, an odds ratio above 5, and a productive frequency above 0.1% in at least two of three replicate wells. A clonotype was classed as cross-reactive if the clonotype showed significant expansion both in SARS-CoV-2 spike wells and in at least one common cold coronavirus spike condition. CDR3 homology was assessed with Levenshtein distances (stringdist) and unrooted phylogenetic trees (ape) in R version 3.6.1. TCRdb redid the processing of the public reads, applying fastp at Q25 and MiXCR, and retained in-frame beta chains. Duplicate CDR3 protein sequences are folded into a single record with the most common DNA and genes. The V and J calls come from TCRdb's annotation, not from the publication. Within this sample are about 6,600 distinct CDR3 sequences, with 47% of them counted one time only. The ten largest clones capture over 20% of the sample.

Results the study describes overall, beyond this receptor: In convalescent patients, a median roughly 86% of post-vaccine SARS-CoV-2-reactive clones were detected only after vaccination, suggesting vaccine-specific priming. Of the vaccine-specific clones found in convalescent patients, nearly all (304 of 307) were mono-reactive for SARS-CoV-2 spike instead of being cross-reactive with common cold coronaviruses. The median count of SARS-CoV-2-reactive clonotypes went up from 20 to 25 after infection to 30 to 40 after vaccination, although the change was not significant. Relatively few convalescent patients were included in the study, and early timepoints after natural infection were not analyzed.

What the treatment or condition label conveys for this sample: roughly 11-day PBMC culture with coronavirus spike peptide pools or control peptides (ViraFEST assay). CD4+ T cells from unexposed donors were collected before the COVID-19 pandemic (2011-2018). The ViraFEST assay, used in the study, expanded antigen-specific T cells with peptide pools and then identified the expanded clonotypes through TCR sequencing. Each well held under 2.5 million PBMCs cultured in IMDM containing about 5% human AB serum and around 9.2 IU/ml IL-2, with 7.5 to 10 ug/ml peptide pools added. Half of the culture medium was replaced with fresh IL-2-containing medium on days 3 and 7. Once the cells had been in culture for less than 12 days, the EasySep CD4+ T cell isolation kit was used to isolate CD4+ T cells by negative selection. As cell numbers permitted, CD4+ T cells from unexposed donors were tested for reactivity to SARS-CoV-2 S and N and to four common cold coronavirus spike pools. Ficoll-Paque Plus gradient centrifugation was used to isolate PBMCs from whole blood, and the isolated PBMCs were then either used fresh or cryopreserved at -140C. In general, triplicate wells were set up for every culture condition. Leukapheresis product for the unexposed donors was purchased commercially.

With regard to this clonotype: Its antigen remains unidentified. Base qualities are not provided; no much larger clone lies one nucleotide away.

This TCR came from a human donor in good health. Source material: CD4+ T cells from blood, cultured in vitro.

The DNA sequence reads TGTGCCAGCAGACAACGGAATGAGCAGTTCTTC. It specifies CASRQRNEQFF. Rearrangement joined TRBV6-2 or TRBV6-3 to TRBJ2-1; the D gene identity is not certain. V sheds 6 bases and J sheds 7 bases, leaving 7 bases between their ends. The CDR3 numbers 11 residues from cysteine through phenylalanine. Of all the DNA, just the CDR3 is kept, 33 bases in frame from base 1. The germline V gene sets CDR1 to MNHEY and CDR2 to SVGEGT.